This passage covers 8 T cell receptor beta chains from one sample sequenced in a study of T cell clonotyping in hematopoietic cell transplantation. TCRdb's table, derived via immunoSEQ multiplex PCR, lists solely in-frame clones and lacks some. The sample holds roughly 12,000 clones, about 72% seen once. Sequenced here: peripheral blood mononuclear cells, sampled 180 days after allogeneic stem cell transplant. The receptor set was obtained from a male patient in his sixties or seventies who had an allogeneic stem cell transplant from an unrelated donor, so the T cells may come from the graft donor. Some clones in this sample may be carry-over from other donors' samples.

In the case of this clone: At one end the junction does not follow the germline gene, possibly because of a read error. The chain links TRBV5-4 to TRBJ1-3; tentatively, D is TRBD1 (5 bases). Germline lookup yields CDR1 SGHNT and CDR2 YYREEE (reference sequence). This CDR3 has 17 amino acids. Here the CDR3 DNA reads TGCGCCAGCAGCCAGAGGTTTGGGGGTAGAAGTGGAAACACCATATATTTT. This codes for CASSQRFGGRSGNTIYF. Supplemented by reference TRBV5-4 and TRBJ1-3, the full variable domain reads ETGVTQSPTHLIKTRGQQVTLRCSSQSGHNTVSWYQQALGQGPQFIFQYYREEENGRGNFPPRFSGLQFPNYSSELNVNALELDDSALYLCASSQRFGGRSGNTIYFGEGSWLTVV.

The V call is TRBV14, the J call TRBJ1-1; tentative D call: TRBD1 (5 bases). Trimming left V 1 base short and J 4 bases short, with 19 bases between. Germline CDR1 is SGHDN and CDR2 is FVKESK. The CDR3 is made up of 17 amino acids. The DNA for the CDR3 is TGTGCCAGCAGCCAAGGATCGCTCACGGGTGGGGGCACTGAAGCTTTCTTT. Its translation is CASSQGSLTGGGTEAFF.

CDR3: CASEETSGRTGEQYF. The CDR3 DNA reads as TGCGCCAGCGAGGAGACTAGCGGGAGAACGGGGGAGCAGTACTTC. The chain has TRBV5-1 and TRBJ2-7; 12 bases are a match to TRBD2. The germline CDR1 and CDR2 sequences are SGHRS and YFSETQ. The CDR3 contains 15 residues. Trimming took 7 bases from V and 7 from J; bases not matched to a gene: 12. Full variable domain (remainder filled in from reference TRBV5-1 and TRBJ2-7): KAGVTQTPRYLIKTRGQQVTLSCSPISGHRSVSWYQQTPGQGLQFLFEYFSETQRNKGNFPGRFSGRQFSNSRSEMNVSTLELGDSALYLCASEETSGRTGEQYFGPGTRLTVT.

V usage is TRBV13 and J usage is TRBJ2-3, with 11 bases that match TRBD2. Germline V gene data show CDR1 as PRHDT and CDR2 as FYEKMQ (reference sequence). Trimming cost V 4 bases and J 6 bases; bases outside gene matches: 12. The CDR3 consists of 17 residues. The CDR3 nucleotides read TGTGCCAGCAGCTCCCCCCCTAGCGGGAGGCCCGGTGATACGCAGTATTTT. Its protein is CASSSPPSGRPGDTQYF.

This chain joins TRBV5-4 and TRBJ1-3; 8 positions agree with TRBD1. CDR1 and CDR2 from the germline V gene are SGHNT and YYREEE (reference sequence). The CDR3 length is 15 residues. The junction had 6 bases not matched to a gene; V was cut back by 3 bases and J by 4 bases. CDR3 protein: CASSYGTGAGNTIYF. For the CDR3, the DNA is TGTGCCAGCAGCTACGGGACAGGCGCGGGAAACACCATATATTTT.

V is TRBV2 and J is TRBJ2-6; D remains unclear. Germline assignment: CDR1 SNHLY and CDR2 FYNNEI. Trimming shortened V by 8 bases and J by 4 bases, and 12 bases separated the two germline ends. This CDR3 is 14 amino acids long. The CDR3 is CASGLQSGANVLTF. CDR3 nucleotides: TGTGCCAGCGGATTACAGTCCGGGGCCAACGTCCTGACTTTC.

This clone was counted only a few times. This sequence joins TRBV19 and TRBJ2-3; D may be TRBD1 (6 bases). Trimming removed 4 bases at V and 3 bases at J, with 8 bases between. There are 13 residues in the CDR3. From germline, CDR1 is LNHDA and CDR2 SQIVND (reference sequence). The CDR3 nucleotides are TGTGCCAGTAGTACAACAGGGACAGATACGCAGTATTTT. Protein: CASSTTGTDTQYF.

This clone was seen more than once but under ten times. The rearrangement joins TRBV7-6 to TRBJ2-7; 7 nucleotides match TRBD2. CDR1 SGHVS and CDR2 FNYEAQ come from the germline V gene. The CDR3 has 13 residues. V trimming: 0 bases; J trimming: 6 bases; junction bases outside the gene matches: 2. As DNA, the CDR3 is TGTGCCAGCAGCTTAGCTCCGGGAGGCGAGCAGTACTTC. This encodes CASSLAPGGEQYF.